This T cell receptor beta chain was identified in a study of cytomegalovirus exposure and HLA in healthy donors listed by TCRdb under 2017. A note on the overall study: According to a later analysis, the roughly 130 validation repertoires were produced on the same platform as the 666 repertoires of the first cohort. The study was designed to test whether signatures of past pathogen exposure could be identified by cataloging public T cell receptors. In addition to the first cohort of 666 subjects, a separate validation cohort of 120 different subjects was used. The study combined high-throughput TCR immunosequencing, statistical association of individual TCRs with disease status, and machine learning to predict cytomegalovirus infection status.

Based on the germline V gene (reference sequence), the CDR1 and CDR2 sequences are SEHNR and FQNEAQ. Between the V and J ends, shortened by 6 bases and 10 bases respectively, the junction contains 16 bases. The CDR3 runs 14 amino acids, cysteine and phenylalanine included. This entry keeps only the CDR3 DNA: 42 bases, framed from base 1. Library construction relied on the immunoSEQ multiplex PCR assay. In the original analysis: To diagnose cytomegalovirus status from the catalog of TCR beta chain sequences, a statistical classification framework was built. TCRdb provides this immuneACCESS table in a form limited to in-frame rearrangements. Some clones are lacking; in checked studies, under half of them reflect an unresolved V gene, and why the rest are absent is not known. The D gene and trimming were derived from the DNA, and the V and J assignments and clone size from that table. Across this sample there are fewer than 85,000 clones, with roughly 94% seen only once. The top ten hold roughly 0.6% of the sample.

The donors belonged to the validation cohort of about 110 subjects, which was separate from the approximately 700-subject first cohort. About this clone: The target of this receptor is not known. No base quality values were provided; no much bigger clone lies one nucleotide off.

Paper-wide results and their limitations: The study listed 150 to 200 TCR beta chains as associated with cytomegalovirus. Cytomegalovirus status was reported to be diagnosed by the classifier with high specificity and sensitivity in both the original and validation cohorts. In vitro tests confirmed that a few of the cytomegalovirus-associated TCR beta chains recognize cytomegalovirus antigens. In a later analysis, TCRs clustered in the first cohort were found to also tend to co-occur in the roughly 110 validation repertoires, with approximately 94% of cluster scores above 0. While some public TCRs were present in many individuals, most TCR sequences turned up only very rarely across donors. A later analysis had no HLA typing for the validation cohort, so co-occurrence there was scored across all 110 or so repertoires. The authors suggested that the approach could potentially be generalized to other disease states and immunological phenotypes.

The sequence is built from TRBV7-9 and TRBJ1-6; no D gene call is confident. The sequenced material came from PBMCs. The receptor's source is a woman under 30 in good health and CMV-seronegative. DNA sequence: TGTGCCAGCAGTTTTACATCCGAGGTCTCACCCCTCCACTTT. This sequence encodes CASSFTSEVSPLHF. Full variable domain (CDR3 extended with the reference TRBV7-9 and TRBJ1-6 proteins): DTGVSQNPRHKITKRGQNVTFRCDPISEHNRLYWYRQTLGQGPEFLTYFQNEAQLEKSRLLSDRFSAERPKGSFSTLEIQRTEQGDSAMYLCASSFTSEVSPLHFGNGTRLTVT.